These 10 T cell receptor beta chains were all obtained from the same sample, sequenced in a study of blood T cell repertoires in COVID-19. The table came from immunoSEQ multiplex PCR; TCRdb's copy has only in-frame clones and leaves some out. In the table there are around 250,000 clones, about 87% of which are singletons. The sequencing input was PBMCs or T cells enriched from blood (not recorded which). These TCRs come from a woman aged 40 to 49 with acute COVID-19.

This chain's CDR3 is CASSLGDRGYYGYTF. The CDR3 nucleotides read TGTGCCAGCAGCTTGGGGGACAGGGGTTACTATGGCTACACCTTC. The chain links TRBV13 to TRBJ1-2; 10 bases agree with TRBD1. CDR1 and CDR2 (germline): PRHDT, FYEKMQ (reference sequence). This CDR3 is built from 15 residues. Trimming at V came to 3 bases and at J to 3 bases, leaving 4 bases not matched to a gene.

The V gene is TRBV6-2 or TRBV6-3, the J gene TRBJ1-5, with D maybe TRBD1 (5 bases). This CDR3 is 15 amino acids long. V lost 5 bases, J lost 6 bases, and 17 bases lay in between. The germline V gene has CDR1 MNHEY and CDR2 SVGEGT. This chain's CDR3 is CASSRDSLYSQPQHF. CDR3 nucleotides: TGTGCCAGCAGTAGAGACAGCCTCTATTCTCAGCCCCAGCATTTT.

This chain connects TRBV19 to TRBJ2-7; TRBD2 matches 11 bases. The V gene end was trimmed by 3 bases and the J gene end by 6 bases; junction bases not matched to a gene: 7. This CDR3 has 15 residues. CDR1 is LNHDA and CDR2 is SQIVND in the germline V gene (reference sequence). Written as DNA, the CDR3 is TGTGCCAGTAGTATTGAACTAGCGGGAGCACTCGAGCAGTACTTC. It encodes CASSIELAGALEQYF.

The chain carries TRBV19 and TRBJ1-1; possibly TRBD1 for D (5 bases). The CDR3 totals 13 residues. CDR1 LNHDA and CDR2 SQIVND come from the germline V gene (reference sequence). The V gene lost 7 bases and the J gene lost 1 base, with 10 bases spanning the gap. The CDR3 loop reads CASTQRGNTEAFF. The CDR3 bases are TGTGCCAGTACCCAAAGGGGGAACACTGAAGCTTTCTTT.

The gene calls are TRBV7-2 and TRBJ1-1; tentatively, D is TRBD1 (6 bases). Germline V gene data show CDR1 as SGHTA and CDR2 as FQGNSA. Trimming took 1 base from V and 1 from J, leaving 7 bases between them. The CDR3 contains 14 residues. The CDR3 DNA reads TGTGCCAGCAGCTTAGACAGGGCGAACACTGAAGCTTTCTTT. Protein sequence: CASSLDRANTEAFF.

This sequence joins TRBV28 and TRBJ2-2; D perhaps matches TRBD2 (5 bases). The CDR3 contains 15 residues. CDR1 and CDR2 from the germline V gene are MDHEN and SYDVKM. V was clipped by 0 bases and J by 4 bases, with 9 bases between them. CDR3 region: CASSLWVEGTGELFF. The CDR3 DNA sequence: TGTGCCAGCAGTTTATGGGTCGAGGGCACCGGGGAGCTGTTTTTT.

The rearrangement uses TRBV6-5 and TRBJ2-7; 8 bases match TRBD2. The CDR3 length is 16 residues. V lost 0 bases and J lost 2; bases outside the gene matches: 6. Germline V gene lookup returns CDR1 MNHEY and CDR2 SVGAGI. The CDR3 DNA reads TGTGCCAGCAGTTACTCCGGGACTAGTAGGGCCTACGAGCAGTACTTC. Amino acids: CASSYSGTSRAYEQYF.

This clone has a single count. The rearrangement uses TRBV11-2 and TRBJ2-5; TRBD2 might be the D (6 bases). Per germline, CDR1 SGHAT and CDR2 FQNNGV. The V and J ends lost 1 base and 4 bases respectively, with 13 bases between them. CDR3 size: 15 residues. The CDR3 region is CASSLGAGFPETQYF. In DNA, the CDR3 is TGTGCCAGCAGCTTAGGCGCGGGGTTCCCAGAGACCCAGTACTTC.

The chain has TRBV27 and TRBJ1-2; TRBD1 matches 9 bases. CDR3 length: 15 residues. CDR1 and CDR2 from the germline V gene are MNHEY and SMNVEV (reference sequence). Trimming at V came to 8 bases and at J to 3 bases, leaving 10 bases not matched to a gene. The DNA for the CDR3 is TGTGCCAGCCAGGACAGGGGAGATGATGACTATGGCTACACCTTC. This encodes CASQDRGDDDYGYTF.

This chain connects TRBV5-6 to TRBJ2-5; possibly TRBD2 for D (6 bases). This CDR3 has 16 amino acids. Germline values: CDR1 SGHDT, CDR2 YYEEEE. With 0 bases removed from V and 0 bases from J, the gap between germline ends came to 12 bases. CDR3 bases: TGTGCCAGCAGCTTGGGGGGTGCGGGGTACCAAGAGACCCAGTACTTC. Amino acids: CASSLGGAGYQETQYF. Using reference TRBV5-6 and TRBJ2-5 for the parts outside the CDR3, the full variable domain is DAGVTQSPTHLIKTRGQQVTLRCSPKSGHDTVSWYQQALGQGPQFIFQYYEEEERQRGNFPDRFSGHQFPNYSSELNVNALLLGDSALYLCASSLGGAGYQETQYFGPGTRLLVL.